The TCR beta chain described here comes from a study of shared clonotypes between healthy human individuals. Whole-study findings and limits: A reduction in generation probabilities was seen for non-shared clonotypes relative to those shared by all four donors. Clonotype sharing levels among donors were expected to vary with sequencing depth. Between a handful of donors, naive CD4 clonotypes were shared at a level of roughly 5.5%. Naive subsets generally exceeded memory subsets in estimated richness.

As to this clone: What it binds is unknown.

Produced via immunoSEQ multiplex PCR; TCRdb's table is partial and in-frame only. The sample has hundreds of thousands of clones; about 96% are singletons. Germline-derived CDR1 and CDR2 are SNHLY and FYNNEI. The CDR3 loop spans 15 amino acids. J lost 5 bases, V lost 4 bases, and 4 bases had no gene match. The chain recombines TRBV2 with TRBJ2-2; TRBD1 agrees at 10 bases. The clonotype comes from a woman aged 25-40 years in good health. Sequenced: naive CD4+ T cells sorted from blood. Specified subset: CD45RA+ positively selected. Written as DNA, the CDR3 is TGTGCCAGCAGTGGGACAGGGGGAATAACCGGGGAGCTGTTTTTT. It yields the protein CASSGTGGITGELFF.